These 30 T cell receptor beta chains were sequenced from one sample in a study of shared clonotypes between healthy human individuals. The naive CD8 population came from CD45RO-negative cells selected for CCR7, without terminally differentiated effector memory CD45RA+ cells. Method: immunoSEQ multiplex PCR; TCRdb's copy keeps in-frame clones and lacks some. This table has more than 2 million clones, about 94% appearing once. Sequencing input: naive CD8+ T cells sorted from blood. Every receptor here comes from a man aged 18 to 30 in good health.

The J gene is TRBJ1-1, the V gene TRBV7-9; 8 bases are a match to TRBD1. In germline, CDR1 is SEHNR, CDR2 FQNEAQ (reference sequence). Trimming took 2 bases from V and 7 from J; bases not matched to a gene: 9. CDR3 length equals 15 residues. CDR3: CASSLQISGTGEAFF. The CDR3 DNA follows: TGTGCCAGCAGCTTACAGATTTCCGGGACAGGTGAAGCTTTCTTT.

The rearrangement joins TRBV13 to TRBJ1-1; perhaps TRBD1 as D (6 bases). V was cut by 1 base and J by 0 bases, with 9 bases left in between. The germline CDR1 and CDR2 sequences are PRHDT and FYEKMQ (reference sequence). This CDR3 is built from 15 residues. In DNA, the CDR3 is TGTGCCAGCAGCTTAGTCGCAGGGGTGAACACTGAAGCTTTCTTT. Translated, it gives CASSLVAGVNTEAFF. Full variable domain (rest looked up from reference TRBV13 and TRBJ1-1): AAGVIQSPRHLIKEKRETATLKCYPIPRHDTVYWYQQGPGQDPQFLISFYEKMQSDKGSIPDRFSAQQFSDYHSELNMSSLELGDSALYFCASSLVAGVNTEAFFGQGTRLTVV.

The chain recombines TRBV10-2 with TRBJ1-3; 7 bases fit TRBD1. This CDR3 contains 14 residues. The trim removed 7 bases at V and 2 bases at J, leaving 5 bases unmatched. CDR1 WSHSY and CDR2 SAAADI come from the germline V gene. The CDR3 DNA sequence: TGCGCCAGCACTGAAGACAGGGCTGGAAACACCATATATTTT. Protein sequence: CASTEDRAGNTIYF.

The rearrangement uses TRBV6-6 and TRBJ1-1; no clear D gene. Trimming took off 1 base at V and 7 bases at J, with 7 bases between the two ends. The CDR3 covers 12 residues. The germline gives CDR1 MNHNY, CDR2 SVGAGI (reference sequence). CDR3 sequence reads: CASSYYLDEAFF. DNA for the CDR3: TGTGCCAGCAGTTACTATTTGGATGAAGCTTTCTTT.

This chain links TRBV28 with TRBJ2-5; D gene ambiguous. TRBJ2-7 explains the end of the DNA better; the J call may be wrong. Germline lookup yields CDR1 MDHEN and CDR2 SYDVKM. The CDR3 contains 15 residues. The CDR3: CASSGNFWSSYEQYF. As DNA, the CDR3 is TGTGCCAGCAGTGGGAATTTTTGGAGCTCCTACGAGCAGTACTTC.

The chain couples TRBV19 to TRBJ1-1; D gene ambiguous. CDR1 and CDR2 from the germline V gene are LNHDA and SQIVND (reference sequence). This CDR3 comprises 11 residues. Trimming left V 5 bases short and J 8 bases short, with 9 bases between. CDR3 nucleotide sequence: TGTGCCAGTAGTTCGGGCAAGGAAGCTTTCTTT. Its translation: CASSSGKEAFF.

V gene TRBV6-5 combines with J gene TRBJ2-1; D is possibly TRBD2 (5 bases). This CDR3 is 14 amino acids long. Looked up from germline, CDR1 is MNHEY and CDR2 is SVGAGI. The V and J ends lost 5 bases and 8 bases respectively, with 16 bases between them. CDR3 sequence reads: CASSPRPGLDEQFF. CDR3 bases: TGTGCCAGCAGTCCCCGGCCGGGGTTGGATGAGCAGTTCTTC.

A note on this clone: Other nucleotide sequences from this sample produce the same CDR3. The rearrangement joins TRBV5-1 to TRBJ2-7; 8 nucleotides align to TRBD1. Germline loops: CDR1 SGHRS, CDR2 YFSETQ. V lost 0 bases to trimming and J lost 0 bases; unmatched junction nucleotides: 2. This CDR3 is 15 amino acids long. The CDR3 nucleotides read TGCGCCAGCAGCTTGGGACAGGGGAACTCCTACGAGCAGTACTTC. Translated: CASSLGQGNSYEQYF.

V usage is TRBV14 and J usage is TRBJ1-3; unclear D gene. CDR3 size: 17 residues. CDR1 SGHDN and CDR2 FVKESK come from the germline V gene. V lost 0 bases to trimming and J lost 4 bases, with 16 bases between them. CDR3 nucleotides: TGTGCCAGCAGCCAAGAGGGGAACCATCCTACGGGAAACACCATATATTTT. This encodes CASSQEGNHPTGNTIYF.

This clone was recorded a few times. The rearrangement joins TRBV2 to TRBJ2-5, with TRBD1 matching 7 bases. CDR1 is SNHLY and CDR2 is FYNNEI in the germline V gene. This CDR3 is built from 12 residues. The ends lost 9 bases at V and 1 base at J; junction bases unmatched: 2. This CDR3 is CASRQGQETQYF. The CDR3 DNA sequence: TGTGCCAGTAGACAGGGCCAAGAGACCCAGTACTTC. Filled out from reference TRBV2 and TRBJ2-5, the complete variable domain reads EPEVTQTPSHQVTQMGQEVILRCVPISNHLYFYWYRQILGQKVEFLVSFYNNEISEKSEIFDDQFSVERPDGSNFTLKIRSTKLEDSAMYFCASRQGQETQYFGPGTRLLVL.

J is TRBJ2-2 and V is TRBV4-1, with 7 positions matching TRBD2. V was pared by 3 bases and J by 2 bases, with 9 bases of the junction left unmatched. The germline CDR1 and CDR2 sequences are MGHRA and YSYEKL. The CDR3 is 17 amino acids. CDR3 in DNA: TGCGCCAGCAGCCACAGGACCGGGACTATAAACACCGGGGAGCTGTTTTTT. Translating gives CASSHRTGTINTGELFF.

This chain joins TRBV9 and TRBJ2-2; TRBD1 or TRBD2 may be the D gene (6 bases each). The CDR3 covers 15 residues. Between the trimmed V and J ends, which lost 4 bases and 8 bases, there was a span of 18 bases. Germline V CDR1 and CDR2: SGDLS, YYNGEE. CDR3 in DNA: TGTGCCAGCAGCCCCACCGGGGGCCTGAGTGGGGAGCTGTTTTTT. This translates into CASSPTGGLSGELFF.

V usage is TRBV2 and J usage is TRBJ1-3; no clear D gene. Trimming removed 5 bases from V and 3 bases from J, with 8 bases in between. CDR1 is SNHLY and CDR2 is FYNNEI in the germline V gene. The length of the CDR3 is 13 residues. This CDR3 is CASSLGLGNTIYF. CDR3 coding DNA: TGTGCCAGCAGTCTTGGGCTTGGAAACACCATATATTTT. Together with reference TRBV2 and TRBJ1-3, the CDR3 gives the full variable domain: EPEVTQTPSHQVTQMGQEVILRCVPISNHLYFYWYRQILGQKVEFLVSFYNNEISEKSEIFDDQFSVERPDGSNFTLKIRSTKLEDSAMYFCASSLGLGNTIYFGEGSWLTVV.

CDR3: CAWSVDGEETQYF. Written as DNA, the CDR3 is TGTGCCTGGAGTGTCGACGGGGAAGAGACCCAGTACTTC. The chain uses TRBV30 and TRBJ2-5; D is possibly TRBD2 (5 bases). V was pared by 0 bases and J by 3 bases, with 8 bases between. Per germline, CDR1 GTSNPN and CDR2 SVGIG (reference sequence). The CDR3 totals 13 residues.

The chain uses TRBV29-1 and TRBJ2-1; TRBD2 is a possible D gene (5 bases). This CDR3 is built from 16 residues. Per the germline V gene, CDR1 is SQVTM and CDR2 is ANQGSEA. Trimming left V 6 bases short and J 9 bases short, with 27 bases between. CDR3 sequence (DNA): TGCAGCGTGGTCTTGGCGGGCTCCCCATGGGCACCTGAGCAGTTCTTC. Amino acids: CSVVLAGSPWAPEQFF.

CDR3 nucleotides: TGTGCCAGCAGCTCGTCAGGGCCCCCTTACGAGCAGTACTTC. Protein sequence: CASSSSGPPYEQYF. The V call is TRBV13, the J call TRBJ2-7, with a tentative D call TRBD1 (5 bases). The germline V and J ends were trimmed by 4 bases and 4 bases, with 14 bases remaining between them. Germline CDR1 and CDR2: PRHDT and FYEKMQ (reference sequence). The CDR3 sequence is 14 residues long.

The rearrangement links TRBV2 to TRBJ1-2; no firm D call. The germline V gene encodes CDR1 SNHLY and CDR2 FYNNEI. The CDR3 length is 16 residues. V lost 2 bases, J lost 0 bases, and 13 bases lay in between. As DNA, the CDR3 is TGTGCCAGCAGTGAAAATGGGCTCCAGGCTAACTATGGCTACACCTTC. Translation gives CASSENGLQANYGYTF.

The chain combines TRBV9 with TRBJ1-1, with D maybe TRBD1 (5 bases). CDR3 length equals 13 residues. Trimming left V 4 bases short and J 7 bases short, with 14 bases between. CDR1 and CDR2 from the germline V gene are SGDLS and YYNGEE. The CDR3 reads CASSTQGAIEAFF. The CDR3 coding sequence is TGTGCCAGCAGCACCCAGGGAGCTATTGAAGCTTTCTTT.

J is TRBJ1-1 and V is TRBV6-6, with TRBD1 as a possible D gene (5 bases). From germline, CDR1 is MNHNY and CDR2 SVGAGI (reference sequence). Trimming cost V 4 bases and J 11 bases, with 17 bases left between them. This CDR3 is built from 13 residues. The CDR3 protein is CASSLDILQEAFF. In DNA form, the CDR3 reads TGTGCCAGCAGTTTGGACATCCTACAGGAGGCTTTCTTT.

The chain has TRBV29-1 and TRBJ2-1; D is tentatively TRBD1 or TRBD2 (5 bases each). The CDR3 extends over 16 amino acids. Trimming pared 3 bases from V and 0 bases from J, leaving 15 bases between. The V gene's germline CDR1 is SQVTM and CDR2 ANQGSEA. DNA for the CDR3: TGCAGCGTTGAGGCGGACCGGGGCCGCTCCTACAATGAGCAGTTCTTC. Encoded protein: CSVEADRGRSYNEQFF.

This clone was observed a handful of times. Other DNA sequences from this sample encode an identical CDR3 as well. The chain uses TRBV9 and TRBJ2-3; TRBD1 might be the D (5 bases). Per the germline V gene, CDR1 is SGDLS and CDR2 is YYNGEE. The ends were cut back, 4 bases at V and 1 base at J, with 13 bases in the middle. The CDR3 has 15 amino acids. The CDR3 reads CASSPRGLGTDTQYF. The CDR3 nucleotides read TGTGCCAGCAGCCCTAGGGGTCTGGGCACAGATACGCAGTATTTT.

This chain joins TRBV10-2 and TRBJ2-2; no firm D call. V shed 8 bases and J shed 1 base, with 8 bases lying between them. CDR3 length: 13 residues. The V gene's germline CDR1 is WSHSY and CDR2 SAAADI. The CDR3 loop reads CASRGGNTGELFF. CDR3 bases: TGCGCCAGCCGAGGCGGGAACACCGGGGAGCTGTTTTTT.

A note on this clone: The same CDR3 also results from other DNA sequences found in this sample. This chain links TRBV6-6 with TRBJ2-3, with D maybe TRBD1 (6 bases). From germline, CDR1 is MNHNY and CDR2 SVGAGI (reference sequence). There are 14 residues in the CDR3. Trimming shortened V by 2 bases and J by 1 base, and 7 bases separated the two germline ends. The CDR3 DNA follows: TGTGCCAGCAGTTACGAGGGGGGCACAGATACGCAGTATTTT. It specifies CASSYEGGTDTQYF.

The V call is TRBV4-1, the J call TRBJ1-1; TRBD1 matches 8 bases. V lost 3 bases, J lost 3 bases, and 9 bases stayed unmatched. The length of the CDR3 is 16 residues. CDR1 MGHRA and CDR2 YSYEKL come from the germline V gene. CDR3: CASSHSQGALDTEAFF. The CDR3 nucleotides read TGCGCCAGCAGCCATTCCCAGGGGGCTCTGGACACTGAAGCTTTCTTT.

The V and J genes are TRBV11-2 and TRBJ2-7; unclear D gene. The CDR3 is 12 amino acids. Trimming stripped 5 bases from V and 7 bases from J, with 12 bases between. Germline V CDR1 and CDR2: SGHAT, FQNNGV. The CDR3 DNA reads as TGTGCCAGCAGCCCGCCGGGCTGGGAGCAGTACTTC. Its translation is CASSPPGWEQYF.

J is TRBJ2-7 and V is TRBV27; 7 positions match TRBD1. With 3 bases clipped from V and 3 bases from J, the junction kept 8 bases outside the gene matches. The V gene's germline CDR1 is MNHEY and CDR2 SMNVEV (reference sequence). CDR3 length: 15 amino acids. The CDR3 here is CASSFGRGTVYEQYF. DNA for the CDR3: TGTGCCAGCAGTTTCGGGCGTGGGACAGTCTACGAGCAGTACTTC.

The chain links TRBV5-4 to TRBJ1-1, with D possibly being TRBD1 (6 bases). The V and J ends lost 4 bases and 1 base respectively, with 11 bases between them. Germline CDR1 reads SGHNT; CDR2 reads YYREEE (reference sequence). The CDR3 is 14 residues long. CDR3 nucleotides: TGTGCCAGCAGCCGGGACACCGCGAACACTGAAGCTTTCTTT. This encodes CASSRDTANTEAFF.

The chain joins TRBV11-2 to TRBJ2-1; 7 positions agree with TRBD1. The length of the CDR3 is 13 residues. Germline values: CDR1 SGHAT, CDR2 FQNNGV. J was trimmed by 9 bases and V by 4 bases; bases with no gene match: 6. The DNA for the CDR3 is TGTGCCAGCAGCTGGAAGACAGGGACTGAGCAGTTCTTC. It translates to CASSWKTGTEQFF.

The genes are TRBV4-1 and TRBJ2-7; 14 bases match TRBD2. The junction had 4 bases not matched to a gene; V was cut back by 2 bases and J by 4 bases. Germline V lookup: CDR1 MGHRA, CDR2 YSYEKL. CDR3 length: 16 residues. The CDR3 DNA follows: TGCGCCAGCAGCCAATCCGGGACTAGCGGGAGTTACGAGCAGTACTTC. Encoded protein: CASSQSGTSGSYEQYF.

This rearrangement joins TRBV7-8 to TRBJ2-5; 9 positions match TRBD1. V trimming: 2 bases; J trimming: 4 bases; junction bases outside the gene matches: 8. Germline V CDR1 and CDR2: SGHVS, FQNEAQ. This CDR3 has 16 amino acids. CDR3 DNA: TGTGCCAGCAGCTTAATTCTTGGGGACAGGGTAGAGACCCAGTACTTC. Protein sequence: CASSLILGDRVETQYF.